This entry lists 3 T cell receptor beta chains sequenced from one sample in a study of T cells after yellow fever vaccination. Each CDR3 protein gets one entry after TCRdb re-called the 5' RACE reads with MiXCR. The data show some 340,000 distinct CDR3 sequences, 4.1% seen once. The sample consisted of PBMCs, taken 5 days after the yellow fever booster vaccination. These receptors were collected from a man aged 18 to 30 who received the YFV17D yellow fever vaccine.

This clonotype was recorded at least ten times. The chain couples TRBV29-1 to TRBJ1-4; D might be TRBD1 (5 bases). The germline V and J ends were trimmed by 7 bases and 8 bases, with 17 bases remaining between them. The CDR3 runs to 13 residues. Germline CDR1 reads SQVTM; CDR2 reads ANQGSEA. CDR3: CSAGTQGREKLFF. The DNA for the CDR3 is TGCAGCGCTGGCACCCAGGGAAGAGAAAAACTGTTTTTT.

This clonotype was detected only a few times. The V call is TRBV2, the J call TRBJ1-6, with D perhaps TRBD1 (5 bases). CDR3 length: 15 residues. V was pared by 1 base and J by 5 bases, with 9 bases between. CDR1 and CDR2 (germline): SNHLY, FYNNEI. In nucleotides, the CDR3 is TGTGCCAGCAGTGAAGGGGGGGGACATAATTCACCCCTCCACTTT. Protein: CASSEGGGHNSPLHF.

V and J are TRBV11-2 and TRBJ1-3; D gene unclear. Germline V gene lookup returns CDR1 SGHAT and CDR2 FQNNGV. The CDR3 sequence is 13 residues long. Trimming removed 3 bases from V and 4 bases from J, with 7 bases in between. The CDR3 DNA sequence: TGTGCCAGCAGCTTCGAACAGGGAAACACCATATATTTT. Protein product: CASSFEQGNTIYF. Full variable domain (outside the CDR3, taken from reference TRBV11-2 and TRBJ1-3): EAGVAQSPRYKIIEKRQSVAFWCNPISGHATLYWYQQILGQGPKLLIQFQNNGVVDDSQLPKDRFSAERLKGVDSTLKIQPAKLEDSAVYLCASSFEQGNTIYFGEGSWLTVV.